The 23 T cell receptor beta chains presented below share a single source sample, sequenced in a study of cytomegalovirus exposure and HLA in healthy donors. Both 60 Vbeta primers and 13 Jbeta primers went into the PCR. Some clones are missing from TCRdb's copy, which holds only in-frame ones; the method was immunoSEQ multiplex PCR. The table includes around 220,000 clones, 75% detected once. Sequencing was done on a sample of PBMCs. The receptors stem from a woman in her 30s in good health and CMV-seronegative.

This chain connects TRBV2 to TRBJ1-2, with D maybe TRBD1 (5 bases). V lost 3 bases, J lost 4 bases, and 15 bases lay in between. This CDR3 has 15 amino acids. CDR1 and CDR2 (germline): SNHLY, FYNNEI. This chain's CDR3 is CASSDTGDPGYGYTF. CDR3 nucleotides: TGTGCCAGCAGTGATACGGGGGATCCAGGCTATGGCTACACCTTC.

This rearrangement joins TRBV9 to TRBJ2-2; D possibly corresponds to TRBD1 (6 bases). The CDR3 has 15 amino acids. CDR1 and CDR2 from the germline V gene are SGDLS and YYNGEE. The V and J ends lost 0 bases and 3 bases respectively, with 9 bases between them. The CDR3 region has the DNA TGTGCCAGCAGCGTAGCTCCAGGGGACACCGGGGAGCTGTTTTTT. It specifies CASSVAPGDTGELFF.

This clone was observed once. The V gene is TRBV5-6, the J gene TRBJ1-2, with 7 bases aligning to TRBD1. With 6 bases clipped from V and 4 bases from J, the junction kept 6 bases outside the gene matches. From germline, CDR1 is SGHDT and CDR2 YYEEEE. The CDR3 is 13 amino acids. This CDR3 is CASTNRGSYGYTF. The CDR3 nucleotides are TGTGCCAGCACCAACAGGGGTTCCTATGGCTACACCTTC.

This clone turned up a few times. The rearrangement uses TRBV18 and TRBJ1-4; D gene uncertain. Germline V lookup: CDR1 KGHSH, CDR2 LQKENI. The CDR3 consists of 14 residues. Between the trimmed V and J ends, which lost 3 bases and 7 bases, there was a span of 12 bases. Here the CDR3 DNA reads TGTGCCAGCTCACCGGTACGGGGAACTGAAAAACTGTTTTTT. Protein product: CASSPVRGTEKLFF.

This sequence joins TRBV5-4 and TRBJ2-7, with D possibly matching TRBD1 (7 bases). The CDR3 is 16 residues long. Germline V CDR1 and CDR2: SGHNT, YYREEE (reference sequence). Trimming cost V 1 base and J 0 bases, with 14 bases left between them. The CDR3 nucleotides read TGTGCCAGCAGCTTGAAACGGCGGGACAGCTCCTACGAGCAGTACTTC. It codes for CASSLKRRDSSYEQYF.

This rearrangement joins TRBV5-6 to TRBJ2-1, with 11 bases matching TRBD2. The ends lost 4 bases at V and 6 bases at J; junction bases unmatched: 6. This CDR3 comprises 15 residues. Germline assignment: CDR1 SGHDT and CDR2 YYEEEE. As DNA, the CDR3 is TGTGCCAGCAGCCCACTAGCGGGAGTGACCAATGAGCAGTTCTTC. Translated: CASSPLAGVTNEQFF.

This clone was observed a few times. CDR3 bases: TGTGCCAGCAGCTTTAGCGGGCCCACAGATACGCAGTATTTT. Amino acids: CASSFSGPTDTQYF. This rearrangement joins TRBV5-4 to TRBJ2-3, with 7 bases fitting TRBD2. The length of the CDR3 is 14 residues. Germline CDR1 and CDR2: SGHNT and YYREEE (reference sequence). V was pared by 2 bases and J by 2 bases, with 2 bases of the junction left unmatched.

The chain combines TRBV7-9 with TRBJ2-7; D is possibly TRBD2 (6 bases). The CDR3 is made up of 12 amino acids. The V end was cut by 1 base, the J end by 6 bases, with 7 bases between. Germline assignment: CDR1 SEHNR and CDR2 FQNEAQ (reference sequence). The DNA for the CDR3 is TGTGCCAGCAGCTTAGAAGCGGGCGAGCAGTACTTC. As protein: CASSLEAGEQYF.

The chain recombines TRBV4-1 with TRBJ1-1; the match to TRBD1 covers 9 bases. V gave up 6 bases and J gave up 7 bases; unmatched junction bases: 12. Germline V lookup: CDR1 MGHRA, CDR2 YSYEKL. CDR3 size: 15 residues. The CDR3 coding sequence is TGCGCCAGCAGTCCCGGGACAGGGACTTTGGGTGAAGCTTTCTTT. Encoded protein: CASSPGTGTLGEAFF.

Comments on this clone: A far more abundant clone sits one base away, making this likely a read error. The CDR3 sequence is CASGVPSPPGGYYNEQFF. As DNA, the CDR3 is TGTGCTAGTGGTGTACCCAGTCCCCCCGGGGGGTACTACAATGAGCAGTTCTTC. The rearrangement uses TRBV12-5 and TRBJ2-1; 7 bases match TRBD2. CDR3 length equals 18 residues. In germline, CDR1 is LGHNT, CDR2 FRNRAP. Trimming removed 5 bases from V and 3 bases from J; junction bases left unmatched: 16.

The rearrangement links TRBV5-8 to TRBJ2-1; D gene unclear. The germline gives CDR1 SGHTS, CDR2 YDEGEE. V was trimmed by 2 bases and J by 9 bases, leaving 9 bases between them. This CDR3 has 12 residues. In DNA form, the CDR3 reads TGTGCCAGCAGCTTCCCCCCGGGTGAGCAGTTCTTC. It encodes CASSFPPGEQFF.

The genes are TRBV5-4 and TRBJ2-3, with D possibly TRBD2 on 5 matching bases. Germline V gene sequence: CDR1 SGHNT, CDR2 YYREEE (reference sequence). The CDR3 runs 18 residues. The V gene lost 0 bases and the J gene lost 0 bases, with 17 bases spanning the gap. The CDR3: CASSLETGMLTSTDTQYF. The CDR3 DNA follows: TGTGCCAGCAGCTTGGAAACGGGGATGTTGACTAGCACAGATACGCAGTATTTT.

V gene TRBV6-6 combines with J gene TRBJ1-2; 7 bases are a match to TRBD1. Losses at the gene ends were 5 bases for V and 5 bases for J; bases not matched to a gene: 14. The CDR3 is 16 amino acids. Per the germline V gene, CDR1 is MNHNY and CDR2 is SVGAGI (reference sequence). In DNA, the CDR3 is TGTGCCAGCAGTGGCACAGGGGAGGTAGTAGAATATGGCTACACCTTC. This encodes CASSGTGEVVEYGYTF.

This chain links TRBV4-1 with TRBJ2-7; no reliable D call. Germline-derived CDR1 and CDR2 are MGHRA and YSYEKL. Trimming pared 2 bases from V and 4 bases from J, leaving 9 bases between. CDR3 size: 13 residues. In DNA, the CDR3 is TGCGCCAGCAGCCAAAAACCCGAGTACGAGCAGTACTTC. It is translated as CASSQKPEYEQYF.

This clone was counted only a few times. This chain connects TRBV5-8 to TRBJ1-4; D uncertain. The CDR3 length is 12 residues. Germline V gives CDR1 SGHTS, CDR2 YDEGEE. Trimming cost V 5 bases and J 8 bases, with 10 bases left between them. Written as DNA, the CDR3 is TGTGCCAGCAGGCGGGATGTCGAAAAACTGTTTTTT. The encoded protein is CASRRDVEKLFF. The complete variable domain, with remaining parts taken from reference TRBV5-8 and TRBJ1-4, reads EAGVTQSPTHLIKTRGQQATLRCSPISGHTSVYWYQQALGLGLQFLLWYDEGEERNRGNFPPRFSGRQFPNYSSELNVNALELEDSALYLCASRRDVEKLFFGSGTQLSVL.

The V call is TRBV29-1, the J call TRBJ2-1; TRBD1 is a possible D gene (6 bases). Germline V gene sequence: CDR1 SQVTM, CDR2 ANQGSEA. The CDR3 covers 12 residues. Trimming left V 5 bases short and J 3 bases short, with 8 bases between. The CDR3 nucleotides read TGCAGCGTTAGACAGGTCTACAATGAGCAGTTCTTC. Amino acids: CSVRQVYNEQFF.

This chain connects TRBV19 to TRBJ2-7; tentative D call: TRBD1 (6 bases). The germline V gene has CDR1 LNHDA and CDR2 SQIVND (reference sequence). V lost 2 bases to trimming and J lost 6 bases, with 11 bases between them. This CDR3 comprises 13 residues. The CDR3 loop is CASSIKRGGEQYF. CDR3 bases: TGTGCCAGTAGTATAAAAAGAGGGGGCGAGCAGTACTTC.

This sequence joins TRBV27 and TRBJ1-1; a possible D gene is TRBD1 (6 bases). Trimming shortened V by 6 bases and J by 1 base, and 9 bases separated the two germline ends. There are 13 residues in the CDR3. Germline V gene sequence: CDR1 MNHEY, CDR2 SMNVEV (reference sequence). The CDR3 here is CASSLGGNTEAFF. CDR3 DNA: TGTGCCAGCAGCCTAGGGGGGAACACTGAAGCTTTCTTT.

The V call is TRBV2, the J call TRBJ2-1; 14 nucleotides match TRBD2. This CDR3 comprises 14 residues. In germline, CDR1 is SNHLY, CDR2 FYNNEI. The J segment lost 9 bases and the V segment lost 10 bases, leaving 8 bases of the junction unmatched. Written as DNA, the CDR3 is TGTGCCACCGGGGGGACTAGCGGGAGTGGTGAGCAGTTCTTC. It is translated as CATGGTSGSGEQFF.

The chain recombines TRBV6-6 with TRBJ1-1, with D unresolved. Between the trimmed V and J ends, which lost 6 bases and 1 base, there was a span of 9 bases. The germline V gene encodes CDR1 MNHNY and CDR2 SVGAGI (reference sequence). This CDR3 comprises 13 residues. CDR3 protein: CASRRKRNTEAFF. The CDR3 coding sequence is TGTGCCAGCAGACGTAAGAGGAACACTGAAGCTTTCTTT.

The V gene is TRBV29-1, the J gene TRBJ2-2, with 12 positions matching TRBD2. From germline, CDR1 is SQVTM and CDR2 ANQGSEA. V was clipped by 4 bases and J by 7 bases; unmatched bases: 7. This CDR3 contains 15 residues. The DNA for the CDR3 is TGCAGCGTTGGAAAGACTAGCGGGAGTGTCGGGGAGCTGTTTTTT. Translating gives CSVGKTSGSVGELFF.

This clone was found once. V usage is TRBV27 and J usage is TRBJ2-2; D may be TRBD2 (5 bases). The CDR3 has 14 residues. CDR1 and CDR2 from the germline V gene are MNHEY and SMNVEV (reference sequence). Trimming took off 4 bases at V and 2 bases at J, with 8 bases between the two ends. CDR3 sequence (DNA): TGTGCCAGCAGTTCGGGAATCAACACCGGGGAGCTGTTTTTT. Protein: CASSSGINTGELFF.

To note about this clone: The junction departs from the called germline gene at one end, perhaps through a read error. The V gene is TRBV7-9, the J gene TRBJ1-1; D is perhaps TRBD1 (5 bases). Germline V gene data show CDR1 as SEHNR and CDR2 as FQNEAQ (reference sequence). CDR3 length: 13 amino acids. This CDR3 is CSSSLGQNTEAFF. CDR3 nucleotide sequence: TGTTCCAGCAGCTTAGGACAGAACACTGAAGCTTTCTTT.